These 30 T cell receptor beta chains were all obtained from the same sample, sequenced in a study of CD8+ T cells in alopecia areata. The sequencing template was cDNA reverse transcribed from extracted RNA. The repertoire was sequenced with immunoSEQ multiplex PCR; TCRdb's copy has only in-frame clones and lacks some. The repertoire holds fewer than 200,000 clones, roughly 60% seen once, with 14% in the top ten. The sample's treatment: oral pan-JAK inhibitor, 5-10 mg twice daily. Material: CD4+ T cells sorted from blood, obtained at week 24, from a patient treated with tofacitinib. Source of these receptors: a human donor with alopecia areata.

Comment on this clone: The CDR3 ends on some other residue instead of the conserved phenylalanine or tryptophan, so this is likely a read error. The V call is TRBV7-2, the J call TRBJ2-7; 9 nucleotides agree with TRBD1. CDR3 length: 14 amino acids. V lost 5 bases, J lost 2 bases, and 4 bases stayed unmatched. Germline V gene sequence: CDR1 SGHTA, CDR2 FQGNSA. The CDR3 here is CASSPRTGAYEQYS. The CDR3 nucleotides read TGTGCCAGCAGCCCACGGACAGGGGCCTACGAGCAGTACTCC.

The chain employs TRBV10-2 and TRBJ1-6; no firm D call. CDR1 is WSHSY and CDR2 is SAAADI in the germline V gene. The CDR3 is made up of 12 amino acids. Trimming removed 6 bases from V and 17 bases from J, with 17 bases in between. CDR3 in DNA: TGCGCCAGCAGCCCCGGGAGTACCCCCTTCCACTTT. Translation: CASSPGSTPFHF.

DNA of the CDR3: TGTGCCTGGAGTGTTGGGGGGGGCTATGGCTACACCTTC. This codes for CAWSVGGGYGYTF. V and J are TRBV30 and TRBJ1-2, with D perhaps TRBD1 (5 bases). This CDR3 region has 13 residues. Germline V lookup: CDR1 GTSNPN, CDR2 SVGIG (reference sequence). Trimming took off 0 bases at V and 4 bases at J, with 9 bases between the two ends.

The V call is TRBV7-8, the J call TRBJ2-2; 7 bases agree with TRBD1. Germline trimming cut 6 bases from V and 5 bases from J; bases unmatched to any gene: 6. CDR1 is SGHVS and CDR2 is FQNEAQ in the germline V gene. The CDR3 consists of 14 residues. The CDR3 bases are TGTGCCAGCAGGGAACAGGGGACGACCGGGGAGCTGTTTTTT. Its translation is CASREQGTTGELFF.

The chain is built from TRBV5-4 and TRBJ2-2; TRBD2 matches at 7 bases. CDR1 is SGHNT, CDR2 YYREEE, per germline (reference sequence). V trimming: 4 bases; J trimming: 4 bases; junction bases outside the gene matches: 7. CDR3 length: 15 residues. The CDR3 here is CASSLGGIVTGELFF. In DNA, the CDR3 is TGTGCCAGCAGCCTCGGGGGGATCGTCACCGGGGAGCTGTTTTTT.

This chain uses TRBV29-1 with TRBJ2-2, with 8 nucleotides matching TRBD1. The CDR3 runs to 13 residues. Trimming cost V 3 bases and J 6 bases; bases outside gene matches: 3. CDR1 is SQVTM, CDR2 ANQGSEA, per germline. This chain's CDR3 is CSVEAQGAGELFF. CDR3 DNA: TGCAGCGTTGAGGCACAGGGGGCCGGGGAGCTGTTTTTT.

This clone was seen a handful of times. This chain joins TRBV23-1 and TRBJ1-5, with a tentative D call TRBD1 (6 bases). TRBV23-1 is marked as an open reading frame, function uncertain. V lost 3 bases, J lost 6 bases, and 12 bases lay in between. The CDR3 is 14 residues long. DNA for the CDR3: TGCGCCAGCAGTCATTACAGGGATGGTCAGCCCCAGCATTTT. Translation: CASSHYRDGQPQHF.

This clone was counted only a few times. The DNA of the CDR3 is TGCGCCAGCAGAACTAGCGGGGGACACAATGAGCAGTTCTTC. Its protein product is CASRTSGGHNEQFF. The chain recombines TRBV5-1 with TRBJ2-1; 11 bases are a match to TRBD2. CDR3 length: 14 residues. The germline CDR1 and CDR2 sequences are SGHRS and YFSETQ. V shed 5 bases, J shed 5 bases, and the junction held 3 bases outside the gene matches.

CDR3 sequence (DNA): TGCGCCAGCAGCTCGCGAGCAGGGGATTCTGGGGCCAACGTCCTGACTTTC. Residues: CASSSRAGDSGANVLTF. This sequence joins TRBV5-1 and TRBJ2-6, with D tentatively TRBD1 (6 bases). V lost 3 bases, J lost 1 base, and 14 bases lay in between. Germline V gene lookup returns CDR1 SGHRS and CDR2 YFSETQ. There are 17 residues in the CDR3.

The chain employs TRBV30 and TRBJ2-7; 8 bases are a match to TRBD1. The length of the CDR3 is 15 residues. Germline loops: CDR1 GTSNPN, CDR2 SVGIG (reference sequence). With V trimmed by 3 bases and J by 5 bases, 12 bases remained unmatched. The CDR3 sequence is CAWSLLGDRSHEQYF. CDR3 nucleotide sequence: TGTGCCTGGAGCCTCCTGGGGGACAGGTCCCACGAGCAGTACTTC.

The rearrangement links TRBV12-5 to TRBJ1-5; D unclear. Germline CDR1 is LGHNT and CDR2 is FRNRAP. The CDR3 has 15 amino acids. With 5 bases removed from V and 2 bases from J, the gap between germline ends came to 13 bases. The CDR3 region is CASGHTRNGNQPQHF. The DNA for the CDR3 is TGTGCTAGTGGTCACACAAGGAACGGCAATCAGCCCCAGCATTTT.

This sequence joins TRBV30 and TRBJ1-2; a weak D match, TRBD1 (5 bases). With 3 bases removed from V and 4 bases from J, the gap between germline ends came to 12 bases. This CDR3 is 13 amino acids long. CDR1 and CDR2 (germline): GTSNPN, SVGIG (reference sequence). In DNA form, the CDR3 reads TGTGCCTGGAGCCCTCAGGGCCCCTATGGCTACACCTTC. It yields the protein CAWSPQGPYGYTF.

This chain joins TRBV29-1 and TRBJ2-2, with TRBD1 as a possible D gene (6 bases). Trimming removed 3 bases at V and 1 base at J, with 9 bases between. The CDR3 runs to 14 residues. Germline V gives CDR1 SQVTM, CDR2 ANQGSEA. The CDR3: CSVDWTVNTGELFF. The CDR3 DNA reads TGCAGCGTTGATTGGACAGTGAACACCGGGGAGCTGTTTTTT.

The V and J genes are TRBV5-6 and TRBJ1-3; D is unclear. Germline loops: CDR1 SGHDT, CDR2 YYEEEE. The CDR3 has 15 amino acids. V lost 5 bases to trimming and J lost 0 bases, with 12 bases between them. This CDR3 reads CASSSTVSSGNTIYF. For the CDR3, the DNA is TGTGCCAGCAGTTCCACAGTGAGCTCTGGAAACACCATATATTTT.

The chain joins TRBV2 to TRBJ2-3, with D perhaps matching TRBD1 or TRBD2 (5 bases each). The CDR3 consists of 14 residues. Germline-derived CDR1 and CDR2 are SNHLY and FYNNEI. V was pared by 8 bases and J by 4 bases, with 16 bases between. The CDR3 region is CASVPGREADTQYF. The CDR3 region has the DNA TGTGCCAGCGTCCCGGGGCGAGAGGCAGATACGCAGTATTTT.

The chain carries TRBV7-2 and TRBJ2-5; 7 bases agree with TRBD2. CDR1 SGHTA and CDR2 FQGNSA come from the germline V gene. This CDR3 has 15 amino acids. V trimming: 4 bases; J trimming: 5 bases; junction bases outside the gene matches: 10. DNA for the CDR3: TGTGCCAGCAGCTCCCTATGGGGGGGAAGGGAGACCCAGTACTTC. This encodes CASSSLWGGRETQYF.

This chain connects TRBV27 to TRBJ1-2; 9 positions match TRBD1. Germline V lookup: CDR1 MNHEY, CDR2 SMNVEV (reference sequence). V was clipped by 5 bases and J by 0 bases; unmatched bases: 4. CDR3 length: 15 amino acids. The CDR3 loop is CASSPWDRANYGYTF. The CDR3 DNA follows: TGTGCCAGCAGTCCGTGGGACAGGGCTAACTATGGCTACACCTTC.

The chain combines TRBV5-6 with TRBJ2-3; D ambiguous. V was pared by 2 bases and J by 6 bases, with 7 bases between. CDR3 size: 12 residues. Germline loops: CDR1 SGHDT, CDR2 YYEEEE. The chain's CDR3 is CASSFAMDTQYF. The DNA of the CDR3 is TGTGCCAGCAGCTTCGCTATGGATACGCAGTATTTT. Based on the CDR3 plus reference TRBV5-6 and TRBJ2-3, the full variable domain is DAGVTQSPTHLIKTRGQQVTLRCSPKSGHDTVSWYQQALGQGPQFIFQYYEEEERQRGNFPDRFSGHQFPNYSSELNVNALLLGDSALYLCASSFAMDTQYFGPGTRLTVL.

The rearrangement links TRBV7-9 to TRBJ2-4; 7 bases line up with TRBD1. The junction had 5 bases not matched to a gene; V was cut back by 6 bases and J by 6 bases. Germline CDR1 is SEHNR and CDR2 is FQNEAQ (reference sequence). CDR3 length: 13 amino acids. The CDR3 DNA reads as TGTGCCAGCAGTGACCCAGGGGGAAACATTCAGTACTTC. It is translated as CASSDPGGNIQYF. Full variable domain (outside the CDR3, taken from reference TRBV7-9 and TRBJ2-4): DTGVSQNPRHKITKRGQNVTFRCDPISEHNRLYWYRQTLGQGPEFLTYFQNEAQLEKSRLLSDRFSAERPKGSFSTLEIQRTEQGDSAMYLCASSDPGGNIQYFGAGTRLSVL.

The genes are TRBV6-5 and TRBJ2-3; D gene ambiguous. This CDR3 contains 12 residues. With 5 bases removed from V and 2 bases from J, the gap between germline ends came to 5 bases. Germline V gives CDR1 MNHEY, CDR2 SVGAGI. The CDR3 DNA follows: TGTGCCAGCAGTCCAGTCACAGATACGCAGTATTTT. It codes for CASSPVTDTQYF.

Regarding this clone: The junction and the germline gene differ at one end; a read error may be behind it. The chain combines TRBV7-7 with TRBJ1-1; possibly TRBD1 for D (6 bases). Per germline, CDR1 SSHAT and CDR2 FNYEAQ (reference sequence). CDR3 length: 13 amino acids. CDR3 amino acids: CASSLGTNTEAFF. CDR3 nucleotide sequence: TGTGCTAGCAGCTTAGGGACAAACACTGAAGCTTTCTTT.

This clone turned up a few times. V usage is TRBV29-1 and J usage is TRBJ2-5, with D unclear. The CDR3 totals 11 residues. V gave up 6 bases and J gave up 2 bases, with 7 bases separating them. The germline V gene encodes CDR1 SQVTM and CDR2 ANQGSEA. The CDR3 reads CSVGKQETQYF. The CDR3 coding sequence is TGCAGCGTCGGAAAACAAGAGACCCAGTACTTC.

The V and J genes are TRBV29-1 and TRBJ2-7, with D possibly matching TRBD1 (6 bases). The CDR3 consists of 12 residues. Germline-derived CDR1 and CDR2 are SQVTM and ANQGSEA. V lost 5 bases and J lost 0, with 8 bases in between. CDR3 residues: CSVQGGSYEQYF. The CDR3 DNA reads TGCAGCGTTCAAGGGGGCTCCTACGAGCAGTACTTC.

The chain links TRBV6-5 to TRBJ1-1; D gene uncertain. The V gene's germline CDR1 is MNHEY and CDR2 SVGAGI. The CDR3 spans 14 residues. The ends were cut back, 5 bases at V and 1 base at J, with 11 bases in the middle. The chain's CDR3 is CASSPPLANTEAFF. Written as DNA, the CDR3 is TGTGCCAGCAGTCCACCTCTAGCGAACACTGAAGCTTTCTTT.

The genes are TRBV15 and TRBJ1-4, with a possible D match to TRBD1 (6 bases). The CDR3 loop spans 14 amino acids. CDR1 and CDR2 from the germline V gene are LNHNV and YYDKDF (reference sequence). Trimming shortened V by 4 bases and J by 7 bases, and 13 bases separated the two germline ends. The CDR3 DNA reads as TGTGCCACCAGCATACAGGGAAAGGGTGAAAAACTGTTTTTT. Translated: CATSIQGKGEKLFF.

The chain employs TRBV30 and TRBJ2-5; D is perhaps TRBD1 (5 bases). Germline V gene sequence: CDR1 GTSNPN, CDR2 SVGIG (reference sequence). This CDR3 region has 12 residues. Trimming cost V 2 bases and J 12 bases, with 16 bases left between them. The CDR3 DNA sequence: TGTGCCTGGAGTCTCCTCCAGGGCCGAAAGTACTTC. Translation: CAWSLLQGRKYF.

CDR3 nucleotide sequence: TGTGCCAGCAGTGAAGTAGCCGGCCAGTTCTTC. This gives the protein CASSEVAGQFF. The chain joins TRBV2 to TRBJ2-1; no clear D. The CDR3 is 11 residues long. With 1 base removed from V and 13 bases from J, the gap between germline ends came to 8 bases. Looked up from germline, CDR1 is SNHLY and CDR2 is FYNNEI.

This clone was picked up one time. The gene calls are TRBV2 and TRBJ2-1, with D perhaps TRBD1 (5 bases). From germline, CDR1 is SNHLY and CDR2 FYNNEI. V dropped 6 bases and J dropped 6 bases, with 12 bases sitting between them. The CDR3 loop spans 13 amino acids. The CDR3 bases are TGTGCCAGCAGCTCGACAGTTGTCAATGAGCAGTTCTTC. It translates to CASSSTVVNEQFF.

This clone occurred a few times. The CDR3, as DNA: TGTGCCAGCACCGAAGGCCAAGAGTATTACGAGCAGTACTTC. It encodes CASTEGQEYYEQYF. This chain links TRBV28 with TRBJ2-7; no reliable D call. The length of the CDR3 is 14 residues. The V gene's germline CDR1 is MDHEN and CDR2 SYDVKM. Trimming removed 7 bases from V and 4 bases from J, with 17 bases in between. The whole variable domain, remainder taken from reference TRBV28 and TRBJ2-7, is DVKVTQSSRYLVKRTGEKVFLECVQDMDHENMFWYRQDPGLGLRLIYFSYDVKMKEKGDIPEGYSVSREKKERFSLILESASTNQTSMYLCASTEGQEYYEQYFGPGTRLTVT.

There are a few counts of this clone. The chain uses TRBV4-1 and TRBJ1-2; 8 nucleotides line up with TRBD1. V lost 2 bases, J lost 8 bases, and 10 bases stayed unmatched. This CDR3 contains 15 residues. CDR1 MGHRA and CDR2 YSYEKL come from the germline V gene. In DNA, the CDR3 is TGCGCCAGCAGCCAACAGGGACAGGTTAGGGGAGGCTACACCTTC. Protein sequence: CASSQQGQVRGGYTF.